These 13 T cell receptor beta chains were sequenced from one sample in a study of blood T cell repertoires in COVID-19. Libraries were prepared by immunoSEQ multiplex PCR; TCRdb keeps only in-frame clonotypes and omits some of them. Found here are roughly 80,000 clones, 65% to 85% of them singletons; the top ten hold roughly 3.5%. Material for sequencing was peripheral blood. The receptors were sampled from a man aged 50-59 years with acute or convalescent COVID-19.

V usage is TRBV18 and J usage is TRBJ2-3; 8 positions agree with TRBD1. J was trimmed by 5 bases and V by 2 bases; bases with no gene match: 3. The CDR3 consists of 14 residues. The germline V gene encodes CDR1 KGHSH and CDR2 LQKENI. The CDR3 DNA sequence: TGTGCCAGCTCACCAGGACAGGGAAGAGATACGCAGTATTTT. Translating gives CASSPGQGRDTQYF.

The CDR3, as DNA: TGTGCCAGCAGTCCGACAGGGGCCCCCTCCTACGAGCAGTACTTC. Translating it yields CASSPTGAPSYEQYF. This chain connects TRBV27 to TRBJ2-7, with 8 bases identical to TRBD1. The germline V gene encodes CDR1 MNHEY and CDR2 SMNVEV (reference sequence). The V gene end was trimmed by 5 bases and the J gene end by 0 bases; junction bases not matched to a gene: 6. This CDR3 contains 15 residues.

This clone was detected once. The chain joins TRBV5-4 to TRBJ2-2, with D unclear. This CDR3 comprises 14 residues. The germline CDR1 and CDR2 sequences are SGHNT and YYREEE (reference sequence). The ends were cut back, 2 bases at V and 1 base at J, with 6 bases in the middle. The CDR3 DNA is TGTGCCAGCAGCTTTTCGGGGAACACCGGGGAGCTGTTTTTT. Protein: CASSFSGNTGELFF.

The chain is built from TRBV4-3 and TRBJ1-1, with a tentative D call TRBD1 (6 bases). In germline, CDR1 is LGHNA, CDR2 YSLEER. Trimming left V 0 bases short and J 5 bases short, with 13 bases between. The CDR3 is 15 amino acids. The CDR3 is CASSQDRQGWTEAFF. As DNA, the CDR3 is TGCGCCAGCAGCCAAGATCGGCAGGGGTGGACTGAAGCTTTCTTT.

This clone came up once. The chain links TRBV30 to TRBJ1-6; TRBD1 might be the D (5 bases). Germline loops: CDR1 GTSNPN, CDR2 SVGIG (reference sequence). The ends were cut back, 1 base at V and 0 bases at J, with 13 bases in the middle. This CDR3 spans 17 amino acids. The CDR3 coding sequence is TGTGCCTGGAGTGCCGTACAGGCGAGCTCCTATAATTCACCCCTCCACTTT. The encoded protein is CAWSAVQASSYNSPLHF.

V is TRBV30 and J is TRBJ2-1, with 10 bases fitting TRBD2. V lost 3 bases and J lost 4; bases outside the gene matches: 6. The CDR3 spans 15 residues. Germline CDR1 is GTSNPN and CDR2 is SVGIG (reference sequence). CDR3 sequence reads: CAWRIAGGPYNEQFF. CDR3 nucleotides: TGTGCCTGGAGAATAGCGGGGGGCCCGTACAATGAGCAGTTCTTC.

The V and J genes are TRBV14 and TRBJ2-1; 8 bases align to TRBD1. J gave up 8 bases and V 2 bases, and 5 bases lay outside the gene matches. The CDR3 totals 14 residues. Germline lookup yields CDR1 SGHDN and CDR2 FVKESK. The CDR3 region is CASSQQGAWYEQFF. CDR3 nucleotide sequence: TGTGCCAGCAGCCAACAGGGGGCCTGGTATGAGCAGTTCTTC.

The chain carries TRBV19 and TRBJ2-5, with 8 bases that match TRBD1. Trimming at V came to 8 bases and at J to 4 bases, leaving 9 bases not matched to a gene. This CDR3 is built from 14 residues. The germline V gene encodes CDR1 LNHDA and CDR2 SQIVND (reference sequence). CDR3 in DNA: TGTGCCAGTGGGCAGGGGGCTCGAGGAGAGACCCAGTACTTC. Protein: CASGQGARGETQYF. Combining the CDR3 with reference TRBV19 and TRBJ2-5 gives the whole variable domain DGGITQSPKYLFRKEGQNVTLSCEQNLNHDAMYWYRQDPGQGLRLIYYSQIVNDFQKGDIAEGYSVSREKKESFPLTVTSAQKNPTAFYLCASGQGARGETQYFGPGTRLLVL.

The chain combines TRBV27 with TRBJ2-2, with 7 positions matching TRBD1. The CDR3 runs to 15 residues. V shed 6 bases, J shed 4 bases, and the junction held 8 bases outside the gene matches. Germline V gene sequence: CDR1 MNHEY, CDR2 SMNVEV (reference sequence). CDR3: CASSRTGDLTGELFF. CDR3 in DNA: TGTGCCAGCAGCCGAACAGGGGATCTCACCGGGGAGCTGTTTTTT.

This chain links TRBV28 with TRBJ1-1; 8 positions agree with TRBD1. The CDR3 consists of 15 residues. Germline assignment: CDR1 MDHEN and CDR2 SYDVKM. The V gene end was trimmed by 6 bases and the J gene end by 0 bases; junction bases not matched to a gene: 6. CDR3 sequence reads: CASSSRRGLNTEAFF. The CDR3 DNA is TGTGCCAGCAGCTCCCGCAGGGGGCTGAACACTGAAGCTTTCTTT.

Here the CDR3 reads CASSPDRAWGQPQHF. CDR3 sequence (DNA): TGTGCCAGCAGCCCCGACAGGGCTTGGGGGCAGCCCCAGCATTTT. This chain joins TRBV6-2 or TRBV6-3 and TRBJ1-5; 7 bases map to TRBD1. Germline V gene data show CDR1 as MNHEY and CDR2 as SVGEGT. This CDR3 spans 15 amino acids. The V and J ends lost 6 bases and 7 bases, in that order; junction bases with no gene match: 12.

In this sample, this clone turned up a few times. J is TRBJ1-5 and V is TRBV12-3 or TRBV12-4; 8 nucleotides agree with TRBD1. CDR3 length equals 13 residues. The ends lost 3 bases at V and 7 bases at J; junction bases unmatched: 2. The CDR3 region has the DNA TGTGCCAGCAGTTTCAGGGGGCAACAGCCCCAGCATTTT. Translated, it gives CASSFRGQQPQHF.

For this clone: Other DNA sequences in this specimen translate into the identical CDR3. V gene TRBV7-8 combines with J gene TRBJ2-7; possible D gene TRBD2, 6 bases. The CDR3 consists of 14 residues. V dropped 8 bases and J dropped 1 base, with 15 bases sitting between them. Germline V gene sequence: CDR1 SGHVS, CDR2 FQNEAQ. DNA for the CDR3: TGTGCCAGCTCACTACTGGAGGGATCCTACGAGCAGTACTTC. This codes for CASSLLEGSYEQYF.